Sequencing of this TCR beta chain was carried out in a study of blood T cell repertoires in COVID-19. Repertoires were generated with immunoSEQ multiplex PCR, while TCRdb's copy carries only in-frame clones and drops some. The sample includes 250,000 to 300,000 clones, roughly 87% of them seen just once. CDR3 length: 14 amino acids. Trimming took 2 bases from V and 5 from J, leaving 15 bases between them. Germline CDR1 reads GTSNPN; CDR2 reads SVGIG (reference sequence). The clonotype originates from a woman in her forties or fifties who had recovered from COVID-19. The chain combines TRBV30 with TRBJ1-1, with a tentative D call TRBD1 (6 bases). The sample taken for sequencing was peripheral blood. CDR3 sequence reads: CAWSPASQGTEAFF. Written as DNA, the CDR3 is TGTGCCTGGAGTCCAGCAAGCCAGGGGACTGAAGCTTTCTTT.